This T cell receptor beta chain is from a study of blood T cell repertoires in COVID-19. On the study more broadly: There were acute and convalescent COVID-19 samples, and they came from the United States, Italy and Spain.

Sequenced by immunoSEQ multiplex PCR; TCRdb stores in-frame clones only, minus some. The sample lists approximately 300,000 clones; more than 75% were seen once. This receptor was identified in a woman between 50 and 59 years old with active or convalescent COVID-19. Sequencing used peripheral blood.

The CDR3 spells CASSAQRLVGETQYF. The CDR3 DNA is TGTGCCAGCAGCGCTCAGCGACTAGTCGGAGAGACCCAGTACTTC. The rearrangement uses TRBV5-8 and TRBJ2-5; possible D gene TRBD2, 6 bases. Germline V gene sequence: CDR1 SGHTS, CDR2 YDEGEE. The length of the CDR3 is 15 residues. V shed 4 bases and J shed 4 bases, with 17 bases lying between them.